This T cell receptor beta chain emerged from a study of cytomegalovirus exposure and HLA in healthy donors. Study-level results: According to a later analysis, most TCR beta chains associated with CMV appeared HLA-restricted.

These donors, healthy bone marrow donors, were studied. As to this clone: What it binds is unknown.

Trimming cost V 0 bases and J 4 bases; bases outside gene matches: 7. The CDR3 is made up of 16 amino acids. Germline CDR1 and CDR2: SGHRS and YFSETQ. The PCR had 60 Vbeta and 13 Jbeta primers. Only in-frame clones appear in the TCRdb table, and some are missing; sequencing was by immunoSEQ multiplex PCR. The repertoire has 150,000 to 200,000 clones, about 90% of them found once; the top ten carry approximately 0.23%. The material sequenced was PBMCs. The TCR was taken from a girl less than two years old in good health and CMV-seronegative. This chain joins TRBV5-1 and TRBJ2-3; 8 nucleotides match TRBD2. The CDR3 sequence is CASSLGAGEGPDTQYF. In DNA form, the CDR3 reads TGCGCCAGCAGCTTGGGAGCGGGAGAAGGCCCAGATACGCAGTATTTT.